This TCR beta chain appears in the sequencing data of a study of blood T cells in healthy people across ages. This clonotype was picked up a small number of times. Its antigen is unknown. For the second PCR, which ran for roughly 6 to 11 cycles, a sample-barcoded 5' primer and a J-beta primer mix were used. Every cDNA molecule bore a tag from a template-switch adaptor containing 12 random nucleotides. Each CDR3 protein gets one entry after TCRdb re-called the 5' RACE reads with MiXCR. Among approximately 1.5 million distinct CDR3 sequences listed, about 31% were seen once. Isolated PBMCs totaled at least 6 million in each sample. Per sample, no less than 6 micrograms of total RNA were extracted. General study results and limits: A strong correlation was found between TCR beta diversity and the percentage of naive T cells.

The CDR3 length is 15 residues. The germline V gene has CDR1 MNHEY and CDR2 SVGAGI. Sequenced: blood. J is TRBJ2-4 and V is TRBV6-5; tentatively, D is TRBD2 (7 bases). The end of the DNA fits TRBJ2-7 better, so the J call may be wrong. The sequence was obtained from a woman aged 25-40 years in good health. CDR3: CASSVLAGASYEQYF. CDR3 nucleotide sequence: TGTGCCAGCTCCGTTCTGGCGGGGGCCTCGTACGAGCAGTACTTC.